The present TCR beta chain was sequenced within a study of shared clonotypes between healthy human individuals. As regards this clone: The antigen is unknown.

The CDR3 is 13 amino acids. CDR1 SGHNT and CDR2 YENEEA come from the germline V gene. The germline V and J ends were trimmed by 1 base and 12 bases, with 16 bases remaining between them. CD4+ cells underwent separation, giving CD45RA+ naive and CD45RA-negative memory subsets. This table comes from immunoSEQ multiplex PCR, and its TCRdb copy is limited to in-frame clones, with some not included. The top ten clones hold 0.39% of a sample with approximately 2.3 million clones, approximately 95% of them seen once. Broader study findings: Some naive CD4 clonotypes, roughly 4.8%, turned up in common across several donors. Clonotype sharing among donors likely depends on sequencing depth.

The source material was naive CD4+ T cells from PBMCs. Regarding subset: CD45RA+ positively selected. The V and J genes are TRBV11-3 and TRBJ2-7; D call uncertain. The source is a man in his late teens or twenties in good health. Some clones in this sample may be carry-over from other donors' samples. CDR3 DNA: TGTGCCAGCAGCTTAGGGGTCGGCGGAATGGTGTACTTC. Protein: CASSLGVGGMVYF.